This T cell receptor beta chain originates from a study of cytomegalovirus exposure and HLA in healthy donors. Study-wide findings and caveats: The study put some 160 TCR beta chains on its list as cytomegalovirus-associated. According to a later analysis, TCR clusters from the first cohort tended to co-occur in the roughly 120 validation repertoires. CMV antigen specificity was confirmed in vitro for a few CMV-associated chains.

A word on this clone: Its antigen is not known.

The J segment lost 6 bases and the V segment lost 4 bases, leaving 8 bases of the junction unmatched. The CDR3 covers 16 residues. Looked up from germline, CDR1 is SNHLY and CDR2 is FYNNEI. Produced via immunoSEQ multiplex PCR; TCRdb's table is partial and in-frame only. The data contain over 150,000 clones, roughly 84% of them singletons. The clonotype comes from a human donor in good health. What was sequenced was PBMCs. This rearrangement joins TRBV2 to TRBJ2-2; the match to TRBD2 covers 10 bases. The CDR3 sequence: CASSGPSGGAPGELFF. Written as DNA, the CDR3 is TGTGCCAGCAGTGGGCCAAGCGGGGGGGCTCCCGGGGAGCTGTTTTTT. Complete variable domain (other parts from reference TRBV2 and TRBJ2-2): EPEVTQTPSHQVTQMGQEVILRCVPISNHLYFYWYRQILGQKVEFLVSFYNNEISEKSEIFDDQFSVERPDGSNFTLKIRSTKLEDSAMYFCASSGPSGGAPGELFFGEGSRLTVL.